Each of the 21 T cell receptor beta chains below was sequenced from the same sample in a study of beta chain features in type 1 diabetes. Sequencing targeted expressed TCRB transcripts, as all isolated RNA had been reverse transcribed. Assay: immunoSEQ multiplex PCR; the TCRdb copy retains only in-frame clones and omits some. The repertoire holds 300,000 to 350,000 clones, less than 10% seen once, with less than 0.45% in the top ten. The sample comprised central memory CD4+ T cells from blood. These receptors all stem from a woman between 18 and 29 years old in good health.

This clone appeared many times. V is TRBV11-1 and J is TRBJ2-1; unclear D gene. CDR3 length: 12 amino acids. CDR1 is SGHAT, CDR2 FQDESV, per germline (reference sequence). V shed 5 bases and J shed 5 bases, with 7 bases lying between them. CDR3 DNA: TGTGCCAGCAGCAAAGAGCACAATGAGCAGTTCTTC. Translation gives CASSKEHNEQFF.

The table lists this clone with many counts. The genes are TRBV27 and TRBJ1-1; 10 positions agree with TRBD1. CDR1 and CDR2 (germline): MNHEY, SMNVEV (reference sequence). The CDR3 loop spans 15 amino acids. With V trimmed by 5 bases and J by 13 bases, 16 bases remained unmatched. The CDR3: CASSPVTGTGVLSFF. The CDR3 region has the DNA TGTGCCAGCAGTCCCGTTACCGGGACAGGGGTGCTGAGTTTCTTT.

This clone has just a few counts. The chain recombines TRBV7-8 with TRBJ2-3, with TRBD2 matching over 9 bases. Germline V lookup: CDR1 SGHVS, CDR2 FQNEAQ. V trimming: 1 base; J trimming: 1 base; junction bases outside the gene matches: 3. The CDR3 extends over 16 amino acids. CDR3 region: CASSLVPSGGTDTQYF. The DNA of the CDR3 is TGTGCCAGCAGCTTAGTTCCTAGCGGGGGCACAGATACGCAGTATTTT. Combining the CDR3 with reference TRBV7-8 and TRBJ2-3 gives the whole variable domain GAGVSQSPRYKVAKRGQDVALRCDPISGHVSLFWYQQALGQGPEFLTYFQNEAQLDKSGLPSDRFFAERPEGSVSTLKIQRTQQEDSAVYLCASSLVPSGGTDTQYFGPGTRLTVL.

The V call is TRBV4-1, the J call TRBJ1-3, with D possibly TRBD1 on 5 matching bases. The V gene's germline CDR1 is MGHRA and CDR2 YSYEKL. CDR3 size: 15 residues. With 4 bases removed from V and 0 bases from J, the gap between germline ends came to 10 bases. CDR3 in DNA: TGCGCCAGCAGCCGGACACAAGACTCTGGAAACACCATATATTTT. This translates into CASSRTQDSGNTIYF.

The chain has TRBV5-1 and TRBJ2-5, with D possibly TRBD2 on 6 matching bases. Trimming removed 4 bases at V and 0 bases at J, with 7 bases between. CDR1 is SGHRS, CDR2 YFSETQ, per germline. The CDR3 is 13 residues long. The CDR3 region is CASSRDYQETQYF. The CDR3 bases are TGCGCCAGCAGCAGGGACTACCAAGAGACCCAGTACTTC.

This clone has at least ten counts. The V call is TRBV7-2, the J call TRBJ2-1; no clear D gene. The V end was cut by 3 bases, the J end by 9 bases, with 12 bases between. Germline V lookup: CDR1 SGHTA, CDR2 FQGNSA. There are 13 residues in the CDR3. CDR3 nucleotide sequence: TGTGCCAGCAGCTTCGGACCGGGTGGTGAGCAGTTCTTC. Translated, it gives CASSFGPGGEQFF.

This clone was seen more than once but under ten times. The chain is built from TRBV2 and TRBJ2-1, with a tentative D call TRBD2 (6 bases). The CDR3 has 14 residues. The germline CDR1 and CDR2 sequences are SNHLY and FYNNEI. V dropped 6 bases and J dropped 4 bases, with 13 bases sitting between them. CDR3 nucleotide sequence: TGTGCCAGCAGAAGGGGCGCGGGATACAATGAGCAGTTCTTC. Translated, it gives CASRRGAGYNEQFF.

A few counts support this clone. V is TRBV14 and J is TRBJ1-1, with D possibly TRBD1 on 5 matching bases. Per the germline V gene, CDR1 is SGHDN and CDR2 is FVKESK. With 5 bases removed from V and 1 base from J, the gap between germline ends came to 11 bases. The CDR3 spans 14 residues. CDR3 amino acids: CASSVGTRNTEAFF. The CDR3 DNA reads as TGTGCCAGCAGCGTCGGGACCCGGAACACTGAAGCTTTCTTT.

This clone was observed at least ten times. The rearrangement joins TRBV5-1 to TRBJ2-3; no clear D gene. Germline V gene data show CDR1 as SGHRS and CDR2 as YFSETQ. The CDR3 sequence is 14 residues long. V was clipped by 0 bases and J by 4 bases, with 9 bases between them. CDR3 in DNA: TGCGCCAGCAGCTTGGGGAACCCTGCAGATACGCAGTATTTT. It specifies CASSLGNPADTQYF.

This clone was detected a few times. CDR3 coding DNA: TGTGCCAGCAGCCCCTTATTTCGGATGGAAACTAACTATGGCTACACCTTC. Translation: CASSPLFRMETNYGYTF. This rearrangement joins TRBV11-2 to TRBJ1-2; D uncertain. Germline CDR1 is SGHAT and CDR2 is FQNNGV. The CDR3 runs 17 residues. Trimming removed 5 bases from V and 0 bases from J, with 19 bases in between.

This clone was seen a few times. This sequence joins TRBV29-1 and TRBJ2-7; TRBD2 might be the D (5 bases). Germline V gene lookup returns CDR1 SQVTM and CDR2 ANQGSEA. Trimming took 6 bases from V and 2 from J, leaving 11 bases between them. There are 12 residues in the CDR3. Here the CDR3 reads CSVLDSPYEQYF. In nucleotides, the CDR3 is TGCAGCGTACTGGACTCCCCCTACGAGCAGTACTTC.

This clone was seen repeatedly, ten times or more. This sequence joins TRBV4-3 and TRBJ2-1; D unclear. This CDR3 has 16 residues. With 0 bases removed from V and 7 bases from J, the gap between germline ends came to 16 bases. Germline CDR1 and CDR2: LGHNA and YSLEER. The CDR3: CASSQERSYAGNEQFF. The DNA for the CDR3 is TGCGCCAGCAGCCAAGAACGGAGCTATGCTGGGAATGAGCAGTTCTTC.

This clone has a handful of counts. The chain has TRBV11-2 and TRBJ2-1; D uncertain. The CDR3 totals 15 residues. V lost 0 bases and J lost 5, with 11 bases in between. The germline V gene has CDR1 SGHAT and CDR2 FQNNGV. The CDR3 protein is CASSLEGSSHNEQFF. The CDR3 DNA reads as TGTGCCAGCAGCTTAGAGGGTAGCTCACACAATGAGCAGTTCTTC.

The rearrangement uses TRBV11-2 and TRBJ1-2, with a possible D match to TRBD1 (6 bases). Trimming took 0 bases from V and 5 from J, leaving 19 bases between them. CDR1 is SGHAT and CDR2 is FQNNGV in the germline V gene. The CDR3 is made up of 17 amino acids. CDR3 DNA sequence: TGTGCCAGCAGCTTAGATCGAGTCCTCCGGGACACTTATGGCTACACCTTC. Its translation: CASSLDRVLRDTYGYTF.

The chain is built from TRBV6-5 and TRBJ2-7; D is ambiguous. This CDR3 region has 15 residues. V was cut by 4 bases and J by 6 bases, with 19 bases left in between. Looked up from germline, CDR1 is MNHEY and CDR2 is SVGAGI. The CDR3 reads CASSSTLPLPTEQYF. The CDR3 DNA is TGTGCCAGCAGTTCCACGCTTCCTCTTCCTACCGAGCAGTACTTC.

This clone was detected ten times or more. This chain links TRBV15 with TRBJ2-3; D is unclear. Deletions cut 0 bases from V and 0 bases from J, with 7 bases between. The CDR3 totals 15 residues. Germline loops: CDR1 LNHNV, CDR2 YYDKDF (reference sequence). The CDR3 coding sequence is TGTGCCACCAGCAGAGATCTTGGCAGCACAGATACGCAGTATTTT. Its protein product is CATSRDLGSTDTQYF.

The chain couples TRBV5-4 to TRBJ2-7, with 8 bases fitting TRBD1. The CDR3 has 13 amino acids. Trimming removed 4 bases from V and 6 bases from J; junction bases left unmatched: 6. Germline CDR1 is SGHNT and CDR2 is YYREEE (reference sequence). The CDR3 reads CASSLPQGVEQYF. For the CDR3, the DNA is TGTGCCAGCAGCCTACCACAGGGGGTCGAGCAGTACTTC.

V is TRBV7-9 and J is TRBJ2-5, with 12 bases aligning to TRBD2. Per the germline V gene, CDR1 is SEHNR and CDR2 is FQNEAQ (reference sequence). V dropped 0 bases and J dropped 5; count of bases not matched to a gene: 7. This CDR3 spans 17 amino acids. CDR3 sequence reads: CASSLARTSGKVETQYF. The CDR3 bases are TGTGCCAGCAGCTTAGCGAGGACTAGCGGGAAGGTTGAGACCCAGTACTTC.

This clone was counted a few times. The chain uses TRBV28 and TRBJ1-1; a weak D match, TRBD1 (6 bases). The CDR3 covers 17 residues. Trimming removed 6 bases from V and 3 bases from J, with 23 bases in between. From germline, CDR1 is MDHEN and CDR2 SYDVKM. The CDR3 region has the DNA TGTGCCAGCAGGCCAGAGAGGGGGGGTTTTGGGCACACTGAAGCTTTCTTT. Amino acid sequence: CASRPERGGFGHTEAFF.

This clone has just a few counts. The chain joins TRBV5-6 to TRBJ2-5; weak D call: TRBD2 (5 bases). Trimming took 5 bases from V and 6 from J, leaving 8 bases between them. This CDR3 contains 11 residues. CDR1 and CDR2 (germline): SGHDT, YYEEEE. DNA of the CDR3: TGTGCCAGCAGTGAGGGTCAGACCCAGTACTTC. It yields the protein CASSEGQTQYF.

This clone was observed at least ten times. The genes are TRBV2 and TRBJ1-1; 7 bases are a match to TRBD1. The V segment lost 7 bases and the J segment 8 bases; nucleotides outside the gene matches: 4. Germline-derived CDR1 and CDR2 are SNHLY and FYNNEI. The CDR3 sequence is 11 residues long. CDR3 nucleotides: TGTGCCAGCACCTGGGGACAGGAAGCTTTCTTT. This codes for CASTWGQEAFF.